A selection of T cell receptor beta chains follows, all from one sample in a study of memory CD4+ T cells and cytomegalovirus serostatus. The data were produced by immunoSEQ multiplex PCR, yet TCRdb's version contains in-frame clones alone and is incomplete. This table holds 52,000 or so clones, 70% to 85% found once. Sequenced input: memory CD4+ T cells from blood. These receptors originate from an adult in good health and CMV-seronegative. Each CDR3 is given with its conserved first and last residue. The D gene is left open where the match is weak. Only some rows state a clone size, as once, few, many or a class for expanded clones.

J: TRBJ1-3
size: few
D: .
V: TRBV28
DNA: TGTGCCAGCAGTTTAGGGACCGATCAAAACACCATATATTTT
CDR3: CASSLGTDQNTIYF

J: TRBJ1-6
size: .
D: .
V: TRBV5-4
DNA: TGTGCCAGTACAAAACAGGAAGGTAATTCACCCCTCCACTTT
CDR3: CASTKQEGNSPLHF

J: TRBJ1-6
size: .
D: .
V: TRBV4-2
DNA: TGTGCCAGCAGCCAAGATCTTGGGGCGCAGGCACCCCTCCACTTT
CDR3: CASSQDLGAQAPLHF

J: TRBJ2-1
size: .
D: .
V: TRBV7-2
DNA: TGTGCCAGCAGCACTCAGGCTCGGAATGAGCAGTTCTTC
CDR3: CASSTQARNEQFF

J: TRBJ1-1
size: .
D: .
V: TRBV6-1
DNA: TGTGCCAGCAGTAATGGACAGTTAATGAACACTGAAGCTTTCTTT
CDR3: CASSNGQLMNTEAFF

J: TRBJ1-1
size: .
D: TRBD1
V: TRBV7-9
DNA: TGTGCCAGCAGCTGGGACAGGGACAGTGAAGCTTTCTTT
CDR3: CASSWDRDSEAFF

J: TRBJ2-5
size: once
D: TRBD1
V: TRBV7-2
DNA: TGTGCCAGCAGCCCGACAGGGGGCTCGATAGAGACCCAGTACTTC
CDR3: CASSPTGGSIETQYF

J: TRBJ2-1
size: .
D: TRBD1
V: TRBV7-2
DNA: TGTGCCAGCAGCTTGAGAGGGACAGGGGCATACAATGAGCAGTTCTTC
CDR3: CASSLRGTGAYNEQFF

J: TRBJ2-6
size: .
D: .
V: TRBV7-9
DNA: TGTGCCAGCAGTCTTATAGGGGGTGGGGCCAACGTCCTGACTTTC
CDR3: CASSLIGGGANVLTF

J: TRBJ2-7
size: .
D: .
V: TRBV5-1
DNA: TGCGCCAGCACCCGAGAGGTCGTGGGGCCTAGCGAGCAGTACTTC
CDR3: CASTREVVGPSEQYF

J: TRBJ1-6
size: .
D: .
V: TRBV5-6
DNA: TGTGCCAGCAGCTTGATACGGGGTCGCGGGGCGGATTCACCCCTCCACTTT
CDR3: CASSLIRGRGADSPLHF

J: TRBJ1-2
size: .
D: .
V: TRBV28
DNA: TGTGCCAGCAGTTTCGACAGCTCCTATGGCTACACCTTC
CDR3: CASSFDSSYGYTF

J: TRBJ1-5
size: few
D: .
V: TRBV6-4
DNA: TGTGCCAGCAGTACGGAGGGGGGCAATCAGCCCCAGCATTTT
CDR3: CASSTEGGNQPQHF